Listed here are 8 T cell receptor beta chains from one sample, sequenced in a study of cytomegalovirus exposure and HLA in healthy donors. In the PCR, 60 Vbeta and 13 Jbeta primers were used. Sequenced by immunoSEQ multiplex PCR; TCRdb stores in-frame clones only, minus some. The sample yields about 98,000 clones, under 80% seen once. The sample was PBMCs. The receptors were sampled from a male donor in good health and CMV-seronegative.

This clone was detected only a few times. V and J are TRBV9 and TRBJ1-1; 7 bases line up with TRBD1. This CDR3 is 15 amino acids long. The V segment lost 0 bases and the J segment 7 bases; nucleotides outside the gene matches: 9. CDR1 is SGDLS, CDR2 YYNGEE, per germline. The CDR3 DNA follows: TGTGCCAGCAGCGTAGGGGAACAGGGGATTGTTGAAGCTTTCTTT. Translated, it gives CASSVGEQGIVEAFF.

CDR3 in amino acids: CASSQGPGGGNTEAFF. In nucleotides, the CDR3 is TGCGCCAGCAGCCAAGGGCCGGGGGGGGGCAACACTGAAGCTTTCTTT. The V and J genes are TRBV4-1 and TRBJ1-1; D is possibly TRBD1 (6 bases). Looked up from germline, CDR1 is MGHRA and CDR2 is YSYEKL. The germline V and J ends were trimmed by 1 base and 2 bases, with 14 bases remaining between them. The CDR3 contains 16 residues.

This clone was counted a few times. This chain joins TRBV30 and TRBJ2-1, with TRBD2 matching over 11 bases. V was pared by 1 base and J by 4 bases, with 9 bases of the junction left unmatched. CDR3 size: 17 residues. CDR1 is GTSNPN and CDR2 is SVGIG in the germline V gene (reference sequence). The CDR3 nucleotides read TGTGCCTGGAGTGAAATAACCGGGACTAGCGGTTACAATGAGCAGTTCTTC. This codes for CAWSEITGTSGYNEQFF.

This clone was detected a few times. The gene calls are TRBV2 and TRBJ1-5, with a weak D call TRBD1 (6 bases). V was cut by 7 bases and J by 3 bases, with 10 bases left in between. This CDR3 has 13 amino acids. Germline V gives CDR1 SNHLY, CDR2 FYNNEI. The CDR3 sequence is CASIRDNNQPQHF. CDR3 DNA: TGTGCCAGCATCAGGGACAACAATCAGCCCCAGCATTTT.

This chain connects TRBV10-3 to TRBJ2-7, with D tentatively TRBD2 (5 bases). V was shortened by 1 base and J by 6 bases, with 7 bases between the two germline ends. CDR1 ENHRY and CDR2 SYGVKD come from the germline V gene. CDR3 length: 12 residues. As DNA, the CDR3 is TGTGCCATCAGTGAGTTGGGGAGCGAGCAGTACTTC. Protein product: CAISELGSEQYF.

This clone was counted only a few times. V is TRBV7-7 and J is TRBJ2-5, with D tentatively TRBD2 (5 bases). Germline V gene sequence: CDR1 SSHAT, CDR2 FNYEAQ (reference sequence). This CDR3 spans 14 amino acids. Trimming stripped 3 bases from V and 2 bases from J, with 10 bases between. As DNA, the CDR3 is TGTGCCAGCAGCTTCGGAGGACCACAAGAGACCCAGTACTTC. Translating gives CASSFGGPQETQYF.

The CDR3 DNA sequence: TGTGCCAGCAGCCCAATGCAGGGAAGGCAGTACTTC. Translated: CASSPMQGRQYF. The chain combines TRBV6-5 with TRBJ2-7, with TRBD1 as a possible D gene (5 bases). Germline CDR1 MNHEY, CDR2 SVGAGI. V dropped 6 bases and J dropped 9 bases, with 15 bases sitting between them. There are 12 residues in the CDR3.

The J gene is TRBJ1-1, the V gene TRBV18, with D unclear. Trimming took 1 base from V and 1 from J, leaving 4 bases between them. Germline V gene data show CDR1 as KGHSH and CDR2 as LQKENI. CDR3 size: 13 residues. CDR3 loop: CASSPQRNTEAFF. CDR3 DNA sequence: TGTGCCAGCTCACCACAGAGGAACACTGAAGCTTTCTTT.